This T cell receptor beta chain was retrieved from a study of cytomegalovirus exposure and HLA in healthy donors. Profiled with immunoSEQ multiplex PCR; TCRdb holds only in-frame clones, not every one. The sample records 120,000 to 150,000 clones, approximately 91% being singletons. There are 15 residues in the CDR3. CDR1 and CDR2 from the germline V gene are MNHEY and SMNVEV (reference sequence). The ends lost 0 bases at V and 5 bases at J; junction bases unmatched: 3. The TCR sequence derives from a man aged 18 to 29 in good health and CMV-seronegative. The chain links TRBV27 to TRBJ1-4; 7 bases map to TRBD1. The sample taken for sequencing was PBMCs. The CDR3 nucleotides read TGTGCCAGCAGTTTATCTAGACAGGGAAATGAAAAACTGTTTTTT. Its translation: CASSLSRQGNEKLFF.